This TCR beta chain was found in a study of blood T cell repertoires in COVID-19. Participant ages covered about 18 to 95 years across 24 US areas. During the 2 weeks before they entered the study, exposed participants had met someone with a PCR-confirmed or clinician-diagnosed COVID-19 case. This CDR3 is 13 amino acids long. Trimming stripped 3 bases from V and 5 bases from J, with 10 bases between. In the authors' workflow: Using reference gene primer amplification, nucleated cell counts were estimated. Measured with immunoSEQ multiplex PCR; TCRdb has only the in-frame clones, and not every one. V, J and clone size derive from that table, while D and trimming were established from the DNA sequence. There are roughly 250,000 clones in the sample; approximately 88% occur only once, and approximately 3.4% lies in the top ten.

The TCR originated in a woman aged 40 to 50 who had been exposed to COVID-19. Input material: PBMCs or T cells enriched from blood (not recorded which). The chain combines TRBV23-1 with TRBJ1-2; D might be TRBD1 (5 bases). TRBV23-1 is an ORF, and what it does is uncertain. The DNA of the CDR3 is TGCGCCAGCAGTCACCGGGGGAAGTATGGCTACACCTTC. Protein sequence: CASSHRGKYGYTF.